These 12 T cell receptor beta chains were sequenced from one sample in a study of shared T cell receptors in the human thymus. Some clones are missing from TCRdb's copy, which holds only in-frame ones; the method was immunoSEQ multiplex PCR. In the table there are about 660,000 clones, approximately 90% of which are singletons. The same specimen was also included in a second study, on human thymus T cells.

The sequenced material came from thymocytes. These receptors originate from a boy under two years old with a congenital heart defect.

The CDR3 DNA reads TGTGCCAGCTCTTTTCCGCCTGGGACAGCCAACTCTGGAAACACCATATATTTT. It translates to CASSFPPGTANSGNTIYF. V and J are TRBV18 and TRBJ1-3; 7 bases line up with TRBD1. The CDR3 covers 18 residues. In germline, CDR1 is KGHSH, CDR2 LQKENI. V trimming: 6 bases; J trimming: 0 bases; junction bases outside the gene matches: 14.

J is TRBJ2-1 and V is TRBV28; 14 nucleotides match TRBD2. Trimming took 7 bases from V and 0 from J; bases not matched to a gene: 5. The CDR3 has 17 residues. Germline values: CDR1 MDHEN, CDR2 SYDVKM. CDR3 coding DNA: TGTGCCAGCACCCCCGGGACTAGCGGGAGCTCCTACAATGAGCAGTTCTTC. Translating gives CASTPGTSGSSYNEQFF.

The V call is TRBV9, the J call TRBJ1-1, with D perhaps matching TRBD1 (6 bases). This CDR3 comprises 15 residues. V was shortened by 4 bases and J by 3 bases, with 16 bases between the two germline ends. CDR1 is SGDLS and CDR2 is YYNGEE in the germline V gene. CDR3 DNA: TGTGCCAGCAGCCCAGAGGGGGAAGGGGACACTGAAGCTTTCTTT. This translates into CASSPEGEGDTEAFF.

The DNA of the CDR3 is TGTGCCAGCAGTTTATATCCCCGGGCTAGTCGAGGGGAGCAGTTCTTC. It encodes CASSLYPRASRGEQFF. The chain joins TRBV28 to TRBJ2-1; TRBD2 might be the D (5 bases). The CDR3 loop spans 16 amino acids. The germline gives CDR1 MDHEN, CDR2 SYDVKM. The V end was cut by 1 base, the J end by 10 bases, with 20 bases between.

V gene TRBV6-5 combines with J gene TRBJ2-1, with TRBD2 identical over 7 bases. The V and J ends lost 6 bases and 7 bases, in that order; junction bases with no gene match: 6. The germline gives CDR1 MNHEY, CDR2 SVGAGI. The CDR3 runs 13 residues. The CDR3 loop reads CASRVLAANEQFF. The CDR3 region has the DNA TGTGCCAGCAGGGTCCTAGCGGCTAATGAGCAGTTCTTC.

The gene calls are TRBV7-3 and TRBJ2-2, with D perhaps matching TRBD1 (6 bases). The CDR3 is 17 residues long. The ends were cut back, 5 bases at V and 1 base at J, with 17 bases in the middle. CDR1 SGHTA and CDR2 FQGTGA come from the germline V gene. The CDR3: CASSPGGSPWNTGELFF. The CDR3 DNA reads TGTGCCAGCAGCCCTGGGGGCAGCCCATGGAACACCGGGGAGCTGTTTTTT.

The chain carries TRBV28 and TRBJ1-5; 7 nucleotides line up with TRBD1. The CDR3 is 15 residues long. The trim removed 8 bases at V and 3 bases at J, leaving 10 bases unmatched. CDR1 and CDR2 from the germline V gene are MDHEN and SYDVKM. This chain's CDR3 is CASQGGQGFNQPQHF. DNA for the CDR3: TGTGCCAGCCAGGGGGGCCAGGGTTTCAATCAGCCCCAGCATTTT.

This sequence joins TRBV6-6 and TRBJ1-1, with a tentative D call TRBD1 (6 bases). The germline gives CDR1 MNHNY, CDR2 SVGAGI (reference sequence). The CDR3 covers 16 residues. Trimming stripped 4 bases from V and 0 bases from J, with 15 bases between. The CDR3 spells CASSSDATGLNTEAFF. As DNA, the CDR3 is TGTGCCAGCAGTTCTGACGCCACAGGGCTGAACACTGAAGCTTTCTTT.

This chain connects TRBV10-2 to TRBJ2-4; maybe TRBD2 (5 bases). The CDR3 loop spans 14 amino acids. Germline V gene sequence: CDR1 WSHSY, CDR2 SAAADI. V dropped 7 bases and J dropped 0 bases, with 10 bases sitting between them. CDR3 in amino acids: CASTAREAKNIQYF. The CDR3 DNA is TGCGCCAGCACCGCGAGGGAAGCCAAAAACATTCAGTACTTC.

The V and J genes are TRBV4-3 and TRBJ2-3, with TRBD2 matching 8 bases. The CDR3 loop spans 18 amino acids. The V segment lost 3 bases and the J segment 2 bases; nucleotides outside the gene matches: 13. From germline, CDR1 is LGHNA and CDR2 YSLEER. The CDR3 DNA reads as TGCGCCAGCAGCCAGGCTAACCCGAGCGGGGGTACCACAGATACGCAGTATTTT. This translates into CASSQANPSGGTTDTQYF.

In nucleotides, the CDR3 is TGTGCCAGCAGCCAAGGGGTGAACACTGAAGCTTTCTTT. This sequence encodes CASSQGVNTEAFF. The genes are TRBV13 and TRBJ1-1; maybe TRBD1 (5 bases). In germline, CDR1 is PRHDT, CDR2 FYEKMQ (reference sequence). This CDR3 region has 13 residues. V lost 5 bases to trimming and J lost 0 bases, with 7 bases between them.

CDR3 sequence (DNA): TGTGCCAGCAGCCAAGGGGGCCCGGTTCCCTACGAGCAGTACTTC. Encoded protein: CASSQGGPVPYEQYF. The V gene is TRBV4-2, the J gene TRBJ2-7; a weak D match, TRBD1 (5 bases). Germline V gives CDR1 LGHNA, CDR2 YNFKEQ. Trimming shortened V by 1 base and J by 2 bases, and 12 bases separated the two germline ends. The CDR3 covers 15 residues.